The clone carrying this TCR beta chain appeared a single time. The data were produced by immunoSEQ multiplex PCR, yet TCRdb's version contains in-frame clones alone and is incomplete. The sample holds 98,000 or so clones; roughly 80% are singletons and the top ten take over 1.3%. This sample was taken from a study of OX40 agonist ivuxolimab in advanced cancers. Across the study: The patients' treatment was ivuxolimab, an agonistic anti-OX40 (CD134) antibody.

Trimming removed 1 base from V and 6 bases from J, with 10 bases in between. This CDR3 is 14 amino acids long. Per the germline V gene, CDR1 is MGHDK and CDR2 is SYGVNS. The V and J genes are TRBV25-1 and TRBJ2-4, with a tentative D call TRBD1 (5 bases). Source: CD4+ or CD8+ T cells sorted from blood, taken in a trial of the OX40 agonist ivuxolimab. The clonotype originates from an adult with an advanced solid tumor such as melanoma, head and neck, liver or kidney cancer. Here the CDR3 reads CASSESGRGNIQYF. CDR3 DNA: TGTGCCAGCAGTGAATCCGGTAGGGGAAACATTCAGTACTTC.